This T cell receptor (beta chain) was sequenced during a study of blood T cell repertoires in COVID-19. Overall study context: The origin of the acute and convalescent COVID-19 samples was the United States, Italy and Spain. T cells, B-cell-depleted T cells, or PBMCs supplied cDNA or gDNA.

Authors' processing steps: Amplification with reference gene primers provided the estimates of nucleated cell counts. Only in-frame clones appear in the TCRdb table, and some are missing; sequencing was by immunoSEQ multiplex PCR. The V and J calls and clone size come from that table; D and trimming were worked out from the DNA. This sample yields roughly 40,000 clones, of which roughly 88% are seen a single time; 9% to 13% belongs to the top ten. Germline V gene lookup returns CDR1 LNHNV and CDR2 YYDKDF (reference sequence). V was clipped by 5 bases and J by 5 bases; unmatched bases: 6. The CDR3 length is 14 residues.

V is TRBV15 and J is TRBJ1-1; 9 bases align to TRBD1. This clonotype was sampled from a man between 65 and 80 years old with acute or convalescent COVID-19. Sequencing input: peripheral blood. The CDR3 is CATSLGQGRTEAFF. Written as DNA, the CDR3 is TGTGCCACCAGCCTTGGACAGGGGAGGACTGAAGCTTTCTTT.